This TCR beta chain is from a study of T cells in pancreatic ductal adenocarcinoma. Overall study findings and caveats: Unique clonotypes were about 8.2-fold more numerous in blood than in tumor.

This clone was detected only a few times. What it binds is not known. The selected patients with pancreatic ductal adenocarcinoma had surgery but no neoadjuvant therapy. Profiled with immunoSEQ multiplex PCR; TCRdb holds only in-frame clones, not every one. The sample yields about 98,000 clones, around 96% seen once. The length of the CDR3 is 11 residues. Deletions cut 5 bases from V and 4 bases from J, with 6 bases between. CDR1 is MNHNY and CDR2 is SVGAGI in the germline V gene (reference sequence). The sample comprised PBMCs. This chain connects TRBV6-6 to TRBJ2-7; tentatively, D is TRBD2 (5 bases). This TCR derives from a human donor with pancreatic ductal adenocarcinoma. This chain's CDR3 is CASSREYEQYF. CDR3 nucleotide sequence: TGTGCCAGCAGTAGGGAGTACGAGCAGTACTTC.